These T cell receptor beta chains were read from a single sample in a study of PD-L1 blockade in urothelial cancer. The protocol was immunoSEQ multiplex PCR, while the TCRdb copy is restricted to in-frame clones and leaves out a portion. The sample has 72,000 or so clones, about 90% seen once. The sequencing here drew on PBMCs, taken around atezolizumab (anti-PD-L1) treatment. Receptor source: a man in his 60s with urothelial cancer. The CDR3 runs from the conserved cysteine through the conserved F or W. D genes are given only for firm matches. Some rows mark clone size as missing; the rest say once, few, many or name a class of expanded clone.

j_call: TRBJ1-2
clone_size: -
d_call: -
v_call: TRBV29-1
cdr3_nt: TGCAGCGTCCACTCAGGGAGCTACACCTTC
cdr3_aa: CSVHSGSYTF

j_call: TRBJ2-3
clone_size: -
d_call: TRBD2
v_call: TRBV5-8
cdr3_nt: TGTGCCAGCAGCCTCGGACTAGCGGGAGGGCCTGCAAGCACAGATACGCAGTATTTT
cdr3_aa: CASSLGLAGGPASTDTQYF

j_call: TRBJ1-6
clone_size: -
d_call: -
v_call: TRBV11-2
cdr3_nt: TGTGCCAGCAGCCCACTCCGGGAGGCTTCACCCCTCCACTTT
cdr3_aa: CASSPLREASPLHF

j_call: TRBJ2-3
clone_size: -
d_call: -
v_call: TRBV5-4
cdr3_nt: TGTGCCAGCAGCTTGGAGCAGGGGGGTGCTATCCCAGGTACAGATACGCAGTATTTT
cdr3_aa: CASSLEQGGAIPGTDTQYF

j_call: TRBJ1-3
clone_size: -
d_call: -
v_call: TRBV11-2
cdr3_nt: TGTGCCAGCAGCTTAACCGGCAGGGCAAGCACCATATATTTT
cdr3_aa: CASSLTGRASTIYF

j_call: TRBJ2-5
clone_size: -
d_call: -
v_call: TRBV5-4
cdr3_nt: TGTGCCAGCAGCCCCACTGCAGGGGACCGGGAGACCCAGTACTTC
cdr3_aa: CASSPTAGDRETQYF

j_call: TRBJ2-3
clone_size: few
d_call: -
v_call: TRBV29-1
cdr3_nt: TGCAGCGTTGGGGCAGCAGATACGCAGTATTTT
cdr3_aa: CSVGAADTQYF

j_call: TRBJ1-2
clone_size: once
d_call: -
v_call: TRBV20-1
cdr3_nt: TGCAGTGCTAGTATCAGTGGCGGCTACACCTTC
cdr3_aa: CSASISGGYTF

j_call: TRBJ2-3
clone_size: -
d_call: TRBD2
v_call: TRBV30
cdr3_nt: TGTGCCTGGAGAGGACTAGCGGGGGTCGGCACAGATACGCAGTATTTT
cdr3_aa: CAWRGLAGVGTDTQYF

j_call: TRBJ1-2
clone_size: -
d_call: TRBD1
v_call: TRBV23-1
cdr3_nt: TGCGCCAGCAGCCACCCGGGACAGGGATTTGGCTACACCTTC
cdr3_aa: CASSHPGQGFGYTF

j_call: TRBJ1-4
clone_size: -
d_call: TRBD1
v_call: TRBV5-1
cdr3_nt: TGCGCCAGCAGCGACCCGGGACAGGGGCCTGAAAAACTGTTTTTT
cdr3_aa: CASSDPGQGPEKLFF

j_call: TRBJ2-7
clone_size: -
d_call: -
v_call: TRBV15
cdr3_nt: TGTGCCACCAGCAGGGGCCTTCAGGGTTACGAGCAGTACTTC
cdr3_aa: CATSRGLQGYEQYF

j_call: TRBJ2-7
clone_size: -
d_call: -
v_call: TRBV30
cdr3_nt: TGTGCCTGGAGAGAAGGTGGGGCCCTGGGAACCTACGAGCAGTACTTC
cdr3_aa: CAWREGGALGTYEQYF

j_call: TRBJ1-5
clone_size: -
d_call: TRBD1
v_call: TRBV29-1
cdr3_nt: TGCAGCGTTGAAGAAGGGACAGGCTTAAATCAGCCCCAGCATTTT
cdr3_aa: CSVEEGTGLNQPQHF

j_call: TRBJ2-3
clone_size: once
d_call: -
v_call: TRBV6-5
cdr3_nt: TGTGCCAGCAGTTACGATGGCGGAAGCACAGATACGCAGTATTTT
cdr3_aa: CASSYDGGSTDTQYF

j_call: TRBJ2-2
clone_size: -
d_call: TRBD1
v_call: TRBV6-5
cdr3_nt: TGTGCCAGCAGATCCTACAGGGGCACCGGGGAGCTGTTTTTT
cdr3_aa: CASRSYRGTGELFF

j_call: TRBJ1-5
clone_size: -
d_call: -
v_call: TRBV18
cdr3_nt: TGTGCCAGCTCACCCCCGTCAGGGTCGCCGAATCAGCCCCAGCATTTT
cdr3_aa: CASSPPSGSPNQPQHF

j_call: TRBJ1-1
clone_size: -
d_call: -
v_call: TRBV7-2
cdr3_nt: TGTGCCAGCAGCCCCCTCCCGGGAGGTTTCACTGAAGCTTTCTTT
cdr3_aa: CASSPLPGGFTEAFF

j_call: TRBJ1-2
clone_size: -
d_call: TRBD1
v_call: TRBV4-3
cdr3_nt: TGCGCCAGCAGCCACGCGGTGGGACAGGGCGCTGGCTACACCTTC
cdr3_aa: CASSHAVGQGAGYTF

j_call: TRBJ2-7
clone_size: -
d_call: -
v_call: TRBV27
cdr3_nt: TGTGCCAGCAGTTTATCGACGGGAACCTCCTACGAGCAGTACTTC
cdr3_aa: CASSLSTGTSYEQYF

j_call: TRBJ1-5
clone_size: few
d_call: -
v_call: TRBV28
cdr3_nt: TGTGCCAGCAGTTTTATTAACCGAGGCCAGCCCCAGCATTTT
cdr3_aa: CASSFINRGQPQHF

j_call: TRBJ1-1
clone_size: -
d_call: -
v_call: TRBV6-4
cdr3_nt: TGTGCCAGCAGTCCTCAGGTTAACACTGAAGCTTTCTTT
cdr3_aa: CASSPQVNTEAFF

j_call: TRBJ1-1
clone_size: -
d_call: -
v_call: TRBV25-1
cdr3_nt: TGTGCCAGTAGACAGCTAATGAACACTGAAGCTTTCTTT
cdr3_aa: CASRQLMNTEAFF

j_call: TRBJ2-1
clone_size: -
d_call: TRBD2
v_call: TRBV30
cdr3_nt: TGTGCCTGGAGTCCCAACCTTAGCGGGAGGGGCCATAGGTACAATGAGCAGTTCTTC
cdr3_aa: CAWSPNLSGRGHRYNEQFF

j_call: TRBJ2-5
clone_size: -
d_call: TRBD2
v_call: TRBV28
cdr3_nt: TGTGCCAGCAGTTTCGCTAGCGGAGAGCAAGAGACCCAGTACTTC
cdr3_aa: CASSFASGEQETQYF

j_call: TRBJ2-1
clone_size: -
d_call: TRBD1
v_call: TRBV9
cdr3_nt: TGTGCCAGCAGCGTAGCTACAGGGGGAGGTCGTGAGCAGTTCTTC
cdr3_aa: CASSVATGGGREQFF

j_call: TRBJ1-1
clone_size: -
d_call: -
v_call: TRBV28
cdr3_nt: TGTGCCAGCAGTTCTACCATGAACACTGAAGCTTTCTTT
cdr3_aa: CASSSTMNTEAFF

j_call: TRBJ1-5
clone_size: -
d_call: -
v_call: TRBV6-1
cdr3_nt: TGTGCCAGCAGTGAAGGGACGGGAGGGTGGCAGCCCCAGCATTTT
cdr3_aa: CASSEGTGGWQPQHF

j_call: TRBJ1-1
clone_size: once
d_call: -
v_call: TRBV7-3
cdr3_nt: TGTGCCAGCAGCTCCCAGGGGAACACTGAAGCTTTCTTT
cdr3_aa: CASSSQGNTEAFF

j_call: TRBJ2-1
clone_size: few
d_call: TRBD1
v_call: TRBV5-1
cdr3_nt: TGCGCCAGCAGCTTGGTACAGGGGACCTACAATGAGCAGTTCTTC
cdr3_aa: CASSLVQGTYNEQFF

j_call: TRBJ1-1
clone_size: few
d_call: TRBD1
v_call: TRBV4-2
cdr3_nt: TGTGCCAGCAGCCAAGACCCACGGACAGGGCTCACTGAAGCTTTCTTT
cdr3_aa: CASSQDPRTGLTEAFF

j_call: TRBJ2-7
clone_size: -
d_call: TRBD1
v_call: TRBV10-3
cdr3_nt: TGTGCCAGTCGGGACAGCTCCTACGAGCAGTACTTC
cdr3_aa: CASRDSSYEQYF

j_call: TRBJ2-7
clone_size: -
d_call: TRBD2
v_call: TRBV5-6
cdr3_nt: TGTGCCAGCAGCTTCTTAGAGCGGGAGTACCCCTACGAGCAGTACTTC
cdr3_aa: CASSFLEREYPYEQYF

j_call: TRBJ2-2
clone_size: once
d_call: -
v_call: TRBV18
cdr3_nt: TGTGCCAGCTACGGCGGAAGAGGCACCGGGGAGCTGTTTTTT
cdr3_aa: CASYGGRGTGELFF

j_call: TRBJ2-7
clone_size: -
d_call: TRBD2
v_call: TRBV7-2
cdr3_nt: TGTGCCAGCAGTTTAACACCGGGAGGTTTTGGCGAGCAGTACTTC
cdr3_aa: CASSLTPGGFGEQYF

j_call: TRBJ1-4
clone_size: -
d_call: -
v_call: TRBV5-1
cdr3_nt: TGCGCCAGCAGCTTGGCGCGAACAACTAATGAAAAACTGTTTTTT
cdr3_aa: CASSLARTTNEKLFF

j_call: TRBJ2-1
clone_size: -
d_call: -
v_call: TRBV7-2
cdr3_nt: TGTGCCAGCAGCCCGTTATATGAGCAGTTCTTC
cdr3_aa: CASSPLYEQFF

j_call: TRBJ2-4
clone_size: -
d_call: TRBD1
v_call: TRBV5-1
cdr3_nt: TGCGCCAGCAGCTTGTCAGGGGGTGACATTCAGTACTTC
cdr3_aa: CASSLSGGDIQYF

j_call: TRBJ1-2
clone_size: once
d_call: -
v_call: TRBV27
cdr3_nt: TGTGCCAGCAGTTTTGCGGCCGAAGCCTATGGCTACACCTTC
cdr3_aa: CASSFAAEAYGYTF

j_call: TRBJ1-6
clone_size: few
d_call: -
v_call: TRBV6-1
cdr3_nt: TGTGCCAGCAGTGACCTCCCTAATTCACCCCTCCACTTT
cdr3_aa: CASSDLPNSPLHF

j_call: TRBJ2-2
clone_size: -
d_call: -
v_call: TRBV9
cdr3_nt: TGTGCCAGCAGCGTAGTTCCAGGGAGGAGAGCCGGGGAGCTGTTTTTT
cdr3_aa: CASSVVPGRRAGELFF

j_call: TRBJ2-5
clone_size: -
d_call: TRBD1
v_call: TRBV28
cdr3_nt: TGTGCCAGCAGTTCTTCCGGGACAGGGAGAGAGACCCAGTACTTC
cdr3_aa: CASSSSGTGRETQYF

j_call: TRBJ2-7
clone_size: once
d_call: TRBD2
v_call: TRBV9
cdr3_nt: TGTGCCAGCAGTAGCGGGAGGGCACAATACGAGCAGTACTTC
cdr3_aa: CASSSGRAQYEQYF

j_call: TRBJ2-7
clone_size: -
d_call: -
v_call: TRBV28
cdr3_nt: TGTGCCAGCAGTTTTCTGGACACAGGATACGAGCAGTACTTC
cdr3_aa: CASSFLDTGYEQYF

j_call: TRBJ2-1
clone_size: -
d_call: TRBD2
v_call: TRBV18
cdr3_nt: TGTGCCAGCTCACCAATAATCCCCGGGACTAGCAACAATGAGCAGTTCTTC
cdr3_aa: CASSPIIPGTSNNEQFF

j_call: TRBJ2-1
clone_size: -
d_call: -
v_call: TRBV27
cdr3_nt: TGTGCCAGCAGGCTGGGCAGGGGAAATGAGCAGTTCTTC
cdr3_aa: CASRLGRGNEQFF

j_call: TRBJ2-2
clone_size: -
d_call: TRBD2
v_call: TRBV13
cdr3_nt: TGTGCCAGCAGCTACGGGGGGTGGGAATCGCGTGCCGGGGAGCTGTTTTTT
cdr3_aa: CASSYGGWESRAGELFF

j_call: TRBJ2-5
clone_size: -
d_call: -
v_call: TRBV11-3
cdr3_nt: TGTGCCAGCAGCTTTGTGGAGCAAGAGACCCAGTACTTC
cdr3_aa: CASSFVEQETQYF

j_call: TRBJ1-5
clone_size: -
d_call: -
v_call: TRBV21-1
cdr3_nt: TGTGCCAGCAGCAAGCAGGGGGCATGGGATCAGCCCCAGCATTTT
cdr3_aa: CASSKQGAWDQPQHF

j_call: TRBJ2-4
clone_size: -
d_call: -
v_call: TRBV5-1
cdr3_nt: TGCGCCAGCAGCTTGGGTCCGGGGAACATTCAGTACTTC
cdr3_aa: CASSLGPGNIQYF

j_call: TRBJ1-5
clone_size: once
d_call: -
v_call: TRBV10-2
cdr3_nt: TGCGCCAGCAGTGACGGGGTGAATCAGCCCCAGCATTTT
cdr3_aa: CASSDGVNQPQHF

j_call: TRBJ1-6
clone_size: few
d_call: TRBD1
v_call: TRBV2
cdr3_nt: TGTGCCAGCGGAGGACAGGGGCATTCACCCCTCCACTTT
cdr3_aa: CASGGQGHSPLHF

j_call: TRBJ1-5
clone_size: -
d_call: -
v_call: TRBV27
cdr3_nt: TGTGCCAGCAGTTTATTATCGGGGTCCAACAATCAGCCCCAGCATTTT
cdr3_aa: CASSLLSGSNNQPQHF

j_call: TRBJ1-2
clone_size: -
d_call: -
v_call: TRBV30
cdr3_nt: TGTGCCTGGAGTGTTACGACCCGAGGGTTGGGCTACACCTTC
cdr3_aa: CAWSVTTRGLGYTF

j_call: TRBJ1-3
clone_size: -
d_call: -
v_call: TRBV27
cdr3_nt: TGTGCCAGCAGTTTATCGGGGGCTTACTTCGCTGGAAACACCATATATTTT
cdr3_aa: CASSLSGAYFAGNTIYF

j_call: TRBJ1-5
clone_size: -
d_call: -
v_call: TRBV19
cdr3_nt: TGTGCCAGTAGTATGGGGGGAGGTTTCGGCAATCAGCCCCAGCATTTT
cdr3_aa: CASSMGGGFGNQPQHF

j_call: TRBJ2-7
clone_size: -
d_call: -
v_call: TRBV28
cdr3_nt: TGTGCCAGCAGTTTCTCCCTCTACGAGCAGTACTTC
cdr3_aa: CASSFSLYEQYF